These T cell receptor beta chains were read from a single sample in a study of T cell repertoires in cytomegalovirus infection. TCRdb re-derived calls from the reads in MiXCR, one entry per CDR3 protein. This sample yields just under 550,000 distinct CDR3 sequences, of which roughly 29% are seen a single time; around 14% belongs to the top ten. Sequencing used PBMCs. The receptors come from a human donor in good health (CMV status not recorded). Some clones in this sample may be carry-over from other donors' samples. The CDR3 runs from the conserved cysteine through the conserved F or W. The D gene is left open where the match is weak. Clone size is shown for a subset of rows, as once, few, many or a class of expanded clone.

V	D	size	J	CDR3	DNA
TRBV7-2	TRBD1	many	TRBJ2-3	CASSLETGLTDTQYF	TGTGCCAGCAGCTTAGAGACAGGGCTCACAGATACGCAGTATTTT
TRBV12-3/TRBV12-4	TRBD2	.	TRBJ2-5	CASSGKREVETQYF	TGTGCCAGCAGTGGAAAGCGGGAGGTTGAGACCCAGTACTTC
TRBV7-6	.	many	TRBJ2-1	CASSPSVASSYNEQFF	TGTGCCAGCAGCCCTAGTGTGGCGAGCTCCTACAATGAGCAGTTCTTC
TRBV11-2	.	few	TRBJ1-3	CASSLGTVGNTIYF	TGTGCCAGCAGCTTAGGTACAGTTGGAAACACCATATATTTT
TRBV6-2/TRBV6-3	.	.	TRBJ2-3	CASIPLDTDTQYF	TGTGCCAGCATACCCCTAGACACAGATACGCAGTATTTT
TRBV5-4	TRBD2	.	TRBJ2-1	CATEGLAGYNEQFF	TGTGCCACCGAGGGACTAGCGGGCTACAATGAGCAGTTCTTC
TRBV6-1	TRBD2	few	TRBJ2-7	CASKYRSSGSYEQYF	TGTGCCAGCAAATACAGGTCTAGCGGGAGTTACGAGCAGTACTTC
TRBV7-6	.	.	TRBJ2-7	CASSLADEGPYEQYF	TGTGCCAGCAGCTTAGCGGACGAAGGGCCCTACGAGCAGTACTTC
TRBV6-5	TRBD1	.	TRBJ2-6	CASRSLVQGSGANVLTF	TGTGCCAGCAGATCCCTCGTACAGGGGTCTGGGGCCAACGTCCTGACTTTC
TRBV7-8	TRBD2	few	TRBJ2-5	CASTDSGGETQYF	TGTGCCAGCACCGATTCGGGAGGAGAGACCCAGTACTTC
TRBV6-6	.	.	TRBJ2-7	CASTGRTYEQYF	TGTGCCAGCACCGGGCGGACCTACGAGCAGTACTTC
TRBV7-2	TRBD2	few	TRBJ2-7	CASSLQRAGLAGGAYEQYF	TGTGCCAGCAGCTTACAACGTGCGGGACTAGCGGGAGGAGCGTACGAGCAGTACTTC
TRBV30	TRBD1	.	TRBJ1-2	CAWSRDSYGYTF	TGTGCCTGGAGCCGGGACAGCTATGGCTACACCTTC
TRBV7-8	.	many	TRBJ2-7	CASSLGQIRAYEQYF	TGTGCCAGCAGCTTAGGACAGATTAGGGCCTACGAGCAGTACTTC
TRBV18	.	once	TRBJ1-5	CASSQENQPQHF	TGTGCCAGCTCACAGGAGAATCAGCCCCAGCATTTT
TRBV7-9	.	.	TRBJ1-1	CASSSPAGTGAEAFF	TGTGCCAGCAGCTCCCCCGCAGGGACTGGGGCTGAAGCTTTCTTT
TRBV4-2	TRBD2	.	TRBJ2-7	CASSQVPIGTSGSYEQYF	TGTGCCAGCAGCCAAGTGCCCATTGGGACTAGCGGGAGTTACGAGCAGTACTTC
TRBV28	.	few	TRBJ1-1	CASSTWGGVTEAFF	TGTGCCAGCAGTACTTGGGGCGGGGTCACTGAAGCTTTCTTT
TRBV7-2	TRBD2	.	TRBJ2-7	CASSLRTSGRRSAYEQYF	TGTGCCAGCAGCCTGAGGACTAGCGGGAGAAGGAGCGCCTACGAGCAGTACTTC
TRBV20-1	TRBD1	.	TRBJ1-6	CSASQGEYNSPLHF	TGCAGTGCTAGCCAGGGGGAATATAATTCACCCCTCCACTTT
TRBV9	.	.	TRBJ2-7	CASSVRYFYEQYF	TGTGCCAGCAGCGTACGTTATTTCTACGAGCAGTACTTC
TRBV11-3	TRBD2	.	TRBJ2-3	CASSFLVGSGRNTDTQYF	TGTGCCAGCAGCTTCCTCGTGGGGAGCGGGAGGAACACAGATACGCAGTATTTT
TRBV4-3	.	.	TRBJ1-2	CASSQDWGGSYGYTF	TGCGCCAGCAGCCAAGATTGGGGGGGCAGCTATGGCTACACCTTC
TRBV20-1	TRBD1	few	TRBJ2-7	CSASGQGPYEQYF	TGCAGTGCTAGTGGACAGGGGCCCTACGAGCAGTACTTC
TRBV7-2	.	many	TRBJ2-7	CASSLALRKGTYEQYF	TGTGCCAGCAGCTTAGCGCTTCGTAAGGGCACGTACGAGCAGTACTTC
TRBV11-2	TRBD2	few	TRBJ2-3	CASSLSGRAEDTQYF	TGTGCCAGCAGCTTAAGCGGGAGGGCGGAAGATACGCAGTATTTT
TRBV5-4	.	few	TRBJ1-1	CASTKRGFTEAFF	TGTGCCAGCACCAAGAGGGGGTTCACTGAAGCTTTCTTT
TRBV10-3	.	.	TRBJ2-7	CATRGGPYEQYF	TGTGCCACCAGGGGGGGGCCCTACGAGCAGTACTTC
TRBV7-2	TRBD2	.	TRBJ2-1	CASSSTSGSWSEQFF	TGTGCCAGCAGCTCGACTAGCGGGAGTTGGTCTGAGCAGTTCTTC
TRBV11-3	.	few	TRBJ2-1	CASSLTAGGLLDEQFF	TGTGCCAGCAGCTTGACGGCAGGGGGGTTATTGGATGAGCAGTTCTTC
TRBV5-1	TRBD1	.	TRBJ1-4	CASSSFDRAEKLFF	TGCGCCAGCAGCTCTTTTGACAGGGCCGAAAAACTGTTTTTT
TRBV6-5	TRBD1	.	TRBJ1-2	CASSTQGAVGGYTF	TGTGCCAGCAGTACGCAGGGGGCTGTTGGTGGCTACACCTTC
TRBV20-1	TRBD2	.	TRBJ2-7	CSAQPSGRIHEQYF	TGCAGTGCCCAACCTAGCGGGAGAATCCACGAGCAGTACTTC
TRBV29-1	TRBD1	few	TRBJ1-5	CSVPGQGPGQPQHF	TGCAGCGTTCCCGGACAGGGCCCTGGACAGCCCCAGCATTTT
TRBV6-2/TRBV6-3	TRBD2	.	TRBJ2-7	CASSYSTRRGIAYEQYF	TGTGCCAGCAGTTACTCCACTCGGCGGGGGATCGCCTACGAGCAGTACTTC
TRBV20-1	TRBD1	.	TRBJ2-5	CSARGTDLRDRGPETQYF	TGCAGTGCACGAGGGACCGACTTGCGGGACAGGGGGCCGGAGACCCAGTACTTC
TRBV5-8	.	.	TRBJ1-3	CASSLRARGNSGNTIYF	TGTGCCAGCAGCTTGAGGGCTCGCGGCAACTCTGGAAACACCATATATTTT
TRBV28	.	few	TRBJ2-3	CASTDPRTPQYF	TGTGCCAGCACCGATCCCCGGACTCCGCAGTATTTT
TRBV4-3	.	.	TRBJ2-2	CASSQYAENTGELFF	TGCGCCAGCAGCCAATATGCCGAAAACACCGGGGAGCTGTTTTTT
TRBV7-8	.	few	TRBJ2-2	CASSEDPAGGTGELFF	TGTGCCAGCAGCGAGGACCCGGCGGGTGGCACCGGGGAGCTGTTTTTT
TRBV6-2/TRBV6-3	TRBD1	.	TRBJ1-1	CASTRTGVPNTEAFF	TGTGCCAGCACGAGAACAGGGGTACCGAACACTGAAGCTTTCTTT
TRBV15	.	few	TRBJ1-3	CATSRDQGNTIYF	TGTGCCACCAGCAGAGATCAGGGAAACACCATATATTTT
TRBV24-1	.	.	TRBJ1-5	CATSEGTQPQHF	TGTGCCACCAGTGAAGGTACTCAGCCCCAGCATTTT
TRBV20-1	TRBD2	.	TRBJ2-5	CSARTSGRYPETQYF	TGCAGTGCTAGGACTAGCGGGAGATACCCAGAGACCCAGTACTTC
TRBV18	.	.	TRBJ2-7	CASSHTGRSYEQYF	TGTGCCAGCTCACACACGGGGAGGTCCTACGAGCAGTACTTC
TRBV7-6	.	many	TRBJ2-3	CASSVGSGQGSDTQYF	TGTGCCAGCAGCGTGGGTAGCGGCCAAGGTTCAGATACGCAGTATTTT
TRBV7-9	.	.	TRBJ2-2	CASAPGRSNTGELFF	TGTGCCAGCGCCCCAGGTCGATCGAACACCGGGGAGCTGTTTTTT
TRBV10-3	TRBD1	.	TRBJ2-7	CAISDKGQGYEQYF	TGTGCCATCAGTGACAAGGGACAGGGATACGAGCAGTACTTC
TRBV7-2	TRBD1	few	TRBJ2-1	CASSIKQGAYNEQFF	TGTGCCAGCAGCATAAAACAGGGGGCCTACAATGAGCAGTTCTTC
TRBV14	.	few	TRBJ1-6	CASSQVVSRFYNSPLHF	TGTGCCAGCAGCCAAGTCGTCAGCCGATTTTATAATTCACCCCTCCACTTT
TRBV25-1	TRBD1	few	TRBJ2-3	CASSESRTGYTDTQYF	TGTGCCAGCAGTGAATCTAGGACAGGGTACACAGATACGCAGTATTTT
TRBV19	.	.	TRBJ1-6	CASRETVLAGSLHF	TGTGCCAGTAGGGAGACGGTGCTTGCGGGATCCCTCCACTTT
TRBV6-5	.	.	TRBJ2-3	CASSYSKGPEDTQYF	TGTGCCAGCAGTTACTCGAAAGGGCCGGAAGATACGCAGTATTTT
TRBV7-6	TRBD1	many	TRBJ2-7	CASSLGEGAAYEQYF	TGTGCCAGCAGCTTAGGAGAGGGGGCAGCCTACGAGCAGTACTTC